These 29 T cell receptor beta chains were sequenced from one sample in a study of T-cell memory formation after mild COVID-19. TCRdb reprocessed the 5' RACE reads via MiXCR and lists one record per CDR3 protein. The data contain 250,000 to 300,000 distinct CDR3 sequences, around 15% of them singletons. The sample was PBMCs or a T cell subset sorted from them (not recorded which). The receptors come from a man between 18 and 29 years old who had mild COVID-19 (a few samples of this study predate the infection). Cell type and time point are not known.

V gene TRBV9 combines with J gene TRBJ2-3, with D possibly TRBD2 on 7 matching bases. CDR1 is SGDLS, CDR2 YYNGEE, per germline. The V and J ends lost 0 bases and 3 bases respectively, with 17 bases between them. The length of the CDR3 is 17 residues. DNA of the CDR3: TGTGCCAGCAGCGTAGATGAGGGGGGGGTCTGGACAGATACGCAGTATTTT. It translates to CASSVDEGGVWTDTQYF.

This clonotype was observed a handful of times. CDR3 coding DNA: TGCAGCGTTATTAGCGGGGCTCGGTACAATGAGCAGTTCTTC. Its translation is CSVISGARYNEQFF. This chain joins TRBV29-1 and TRBJ2-1, with 8 bases identical to TRBD2. The length of the CDR3 is 14 residues. The germline V gene encodes CDR1 SQVTM and CDR2 ANQGSEA. The V segment lost 5 bases and the J segment 4 bases; nucleotides outside the gene matches: 7.

This clonotype has just a few counts. This chain connects TRBV11-2 to TRBJ2-6; the D is unclear. V was cut by 3 bases and J by 4 bases, with 4 bases left in between. This CDR3 is 13 amino acids long. CDR1 SGHAT and CDR2 FQNNGV come from the germline V gene. The CDR3 is CASSFEGANVLTF. The CDR3 DNA is TGTGCCAGCAGCTTCGAGGGGGCCAACGTCCTGACTTTC.

This clonotype was counted at least ten times. The V gene is TRBV6-6, the J gene TRBJ1-1; no reliable D call. The length of the CDR3 is 14 residues. Germline lookup yields CDR1 MNHNY and CDR2 SVGAGI (reference sequence). V was cut by 6 bases and J by 5 bases, with 16 bases left in between. CDR3 amino acids: CASRLRTSTTEAFF. In DNA, the CDR3 is TGTGCCAGCAGACTCAGGACTTCCACTACTGAAGCTTTCTTT.

The chain combines TRBV5-1 with TRBJ2-3, with no clear D. The CDR3 runs 14 residues. V was shortened by 2 bases and J by 0 bases, with 7 bases between the two germline ends. Germline CDR1 is SGHRS and CDR2 is YFSETQ. CDR3 in DNA: TGCGCCAGCAGCTTCCTTAGCAGCACAGATACGCAGTATTTT. Translation: CASSFLSSTDTQYF. Full variable domain (outside the CDR3, taken from reference TRBV5-1 and TRBJ2-3): KAGVTQTPRYLIKTRGQQVTLSCSPISGHRSVSWYQQTPGQGLQFLFEYFSETQRNKGNFPGRFSGRQFSNSRSEMNVSTLELGDSALYLCASSFLSSTDTQYFGPGTRLTVL.

The rearrangement joins TRBV6-1 to TRBJ1-1; 8 bases are shared with TRBD1. V shed 4 bases and J 1 base; nucleotides not matched to a gene: 8. This CDR3 comprises 16 residues. The germline V gene has CDR1 MNHNS and CDR2 SASEGT. The CDR3 DNA sequence: TGTGCCAGCAGTGCCCAGGGACAGGACGGGAACACTGAAGCTTTCTTT. This gives the protein CASSAQGQDGNTEAFF.

This clonotype has only a few counts. This chain uses TRBV29-1 with TRBJ2-5; D not certain. This CDR3 is 13 amino acids long. Germline V gives CDR1 SQVTM, CDR2 ANQGSEA. Trimming removed 3 bases from V and 5 bases from J, with 13 bases in between. The CDR3 region is CSVDLFTRETQYF. The CDR3 DNA is TGCAGCGTTGACTTATTTACCCGGGAGACCCAGTACTTC. The full variable domain, its missing parts supplied by reference TRBV29-1 and TRBJ2-5, is SAVISQKPSRDICQRGTSLTIQCQVDSQVTMMFWYRQQPGQSLTLIATANQGSEATYESGFVIDKFPISRPNLTFSTLTVSNMSPEDSSIYLCSVDLFTRETQYFGPGTRLLVL.

A few counts support this clonotype. The chain couples TRBV12-3 or TRBV12-4 to TRBJ2-5; D is undetermined. This CDR3 region has 14 residues. The V gene lost 6 bases and the J gene lost 5 bases, with 16 bases spanning the gap. This CDR3 is CASSRTPTGETQYF. CDR3 DNA: TGTGCCAGCAGCCGCACCCCCACCGGGGAGACCCAGTACTTC.

This chain links TRBV20-1 with TRBJ2-2; tentative D call: TRBD2 (6 bases). This CDR3 region has 17 residues. Germline V gene lookup returns CDR1 DFQATT and CDR2 SNEGSKA (reference sequence). V was cut by 0 bases and J by 1 base, with 15 bases left in between. The CDR3 loop is CSARDLGRGENTGELFF. The CDR3 region has the DNA TGCAGTGCTAGAGATTTGGGGCGGGGCGAGAACACCGGGGAGCTGTTTTTT.

This clonotype was seen more than once but under ten times. The V gene is TRBV5-1, the J gene TRBJ2-5, with a weak D call TRBD1 (6 bases). The ends were cut back, 5 bases at V and 2 bases at J, with 16 bases in the middle. In germline, CDR1 is SGHRS, CDR2 YFSETQ. The CDR3 consists of 15 residues. The CDR3 reads CASRITGLGQETQYF. CDR3 coding DNA: TGCGCCAGCAGAATTACAGGGCTGGGGCAAGAGACCCAGTACTTC.

The chain is built from TRBV5-6 and TRBJ2-7, with a possible D match to TRBD2 (5 bases). The CDR3 spans 14 residues. CDR1 and CDR2 (germline): SGHDT, YYEEEE. Trimming took off 4 bases at V and 5 bases at J, with 16 bases between the two ends. For the CDR3, the DNA is TGTGCCAGCAGCCCCCCATTCGCGGGCAACGAGCAGTACGTC. It translates to CASSPPFAGNEQYV.

This clonotype appeared a few times. J is TRBJ2-7 and V is TRBV20-1, with a possible D match to TRBD2 (6 bases). This CDR3 region has 14 residues. Germline V gene sequence: CDR1 DFQATT, CDR2 SNEGSKA (reference sequence). Trimming took off 6 bases at V and 3 bases at J, with 18 bases between the two ends. The CDR3 spells CSAGGVGRNYEQYV. The CDR3 region has the DNA TGCAGTGCAGGAGGGGTGGGCAGAAACTACGAGCAGTACGTC.

This clonotype was counted only a few times. The chain carries TRBV7-2 and TRBJ2-1; 8 bases are a match to TRBD2. The germline V gene has CDR1 SGHTA and CDR2 FQGNSA. CDR3 length: 12 amino acids. V shed 5 bases, J shed 15 bases, and the junction held 9 bases outside the gene matches. The CDR3 is CASSRSGGPGFF. CDR3 nucleotides: TGTGCCAGCAGCCGATCGGGGGGGCCGGGGTTCTTC.

The chain joins TRBV20-1 to TRBJ2-1; D gene ambiguous. CDR1 DFQATT and CDR2 SNEGSKA come from the germline V gene (reference sequence). Trimming shortened V by 0 bases and J by 7 bases, and 10 bases separated the two germline ends. This CDR3 has 13 residues. In DNA form, the CDR3 reads TGCAGTGCTAGAGATCGTCTCCCTAATGAGCAGTTCTTC. Translated: CSARDRLPNEQFF.

The V and J genes are TRBV7-9 and TRBJ2-2, with 9 bases matching TRBD1. V dropped 4 bases and J dropped 4; count of bases not matched to a gene: 13. Germline-derived CDR1 and CDR2 are SEHNR and FQNEAQ (reference sequence). The CDR3 is 18 residues long. CDR3 nucleotides: TGTGCCAGCAGCTGGAGGAGAATCCGACAGGGGGGCACCGGGGAGCTGTTTTTT. Translating it yields CASSWRRIRQGGTGELFF.

The sample holds a few counts of this clonotype. The V gene is TRBV2, the J gene TRBJ2-3; the D gene is possibly TRBD2 (6 bases). The CDR3 length is 13 residues. Germline V gives CDR1 SNHLY, CDR2 FYNNEI. The V gene lost 2 bases and the J gene lost 8 bases, with 11 bases spanning the gap. In DNA form, the CDR3 reads TGTGCCAGCAGTGAATTCGTGGGGGGTACGCAGTATTTT. Translation: CASSEFVGGTQYF.

The chain couples TRBV7-9 to TRBJ1-1; D not certain. This CDR3 spans 15 amino acids. The germline V gene has CDR1 SEHNR and CDR2 FQNEAQ (reference sequence). V was pared by 5 bases and J by 4 bases, with 17 bases between. As DNA, the CDR3 is TGTGCCAGCAGCCCAAAAATCCGAGTAGGCACTGAAGCTTTCTTT. It specifies CASSPKIRVGTEAFF.

The chain employs TRBV11-2 and TRBJ1-2; D not certain. V dropped 8 bases and J dropped 4 bases, with 17 bases sitting between them. This CDR3 comprises 14 residues. The V gene's germline CDR1 is SGHAT and CDR2 FQNNGV. As DNA, the CDR3 is TGTGCCAGCCGTCCATTGGTTTCAGTCTATGGCTACACCTTC. Amino acid sequence: CASRPLVSVYGYTF.

This clonotype was counted ten times or more. The gene calls are TRBV20-1 and TRBJ2-3; the D is unclear. The CDR3 totals 12 residues. The V end was cut by 3 bases, the J end by 4 bases, with 8 bases between. CDR1 is DFQATT, CDR2 SNEGSKA, per germline (reference sequence). The CDR3, as DNA: TGCAGTGCTAGTCCCCTAGCAGATACGCAGTATTTT. Its translation is CSASPLADTQYF.

The chain carries TRBV5-1 and TRBJ2-7, with a weak D call TRBD1 (5 bases). CDR3 size: 15 residues. CDR1 and CDR2 from the germline V gene are SGHRS and YFSETQ. Trimming took off 2 bases at V and 5 bases at J, with 17 bases between the two ends. The CDR3 DNA is TGCGCCAGCAGCTTTCAAAGTACGCAGGGCGACGAGCAGTACTTC. Its translation: CASSFQSTQGDEQYF.

This clonotype appeared a few times. The CDR3 DNA follows: TGTGCCAGCAGGCGACAGGAGGACTATGGCTACACCTTC. It is translated as CASRRQEDYGYTF. This sequence joins TRBV12-3 or TRBV12-4 and TRBJ1-2, with D perhaps matching TRBD1 (6 bases). The CDR3 is 13 residues long. Trimming removed 6 bases at V and 3 bases at J, with 11 bases between.

The V call is TRBV20-1, the J call TRBJ2-5; 9 bases match TRBD2. V lost 6 bases and J lost 2; bases outside the gene matches: 10. The V gene's germline CDR1 is DFQATT and CDR2 SNEGSKA (reference sequence). This CDR3 region has 15 residues. CDR3 residues: CSAHLASGVQETQYF. The CDR3 DNA follows: TGCAGTGCCCATCTAGCTAGCGGGGTGCAAGAGACCCAGTACTTC.

This clonotype was picked up many times. The V gene is TRBV30, the J gene TRBJ1-2, with D perhaps TRBD1 (6 bases). The V end was cut by 0 bases, the J end by 7 bases, with 18 bases between. Germline CDR1 GTSNPN, CDR2 SVGIG (reference sequence). The CDR3 loop spans 15 amino acids. This CDR3 reads CAWSVHSRGYGGYTF. CDR3 DNA sequence: TGTGCCTGGAGTGTACACAGTAGGGGGTACGGTGGCTACACCTTC. The entire variable domain, with the rest obtained from reference TRBV30 and TRBJ1-2, is as follows: SQTIHQWPATLVQPVGSPLSLECTVEGTSNPNLYWYRQAAGRGLQLLFYSVGIGQISSEVPQNLSASRPQDRQFILSSKKLLLSDSGFYLCAWSVHSRGYGGYTFGSGTRLTVV.

This clonotype was recorded a few times. The chain combines TRBV12-3 or TRBV12-4 with TRBJ1-1, with 7 bases that match TRBD1. J gave up 3 bases and V 7 bases, and 5 bases lay outside the gene matches. The CDR3 loop spans 13 amino acids. The DNA of the CDR3 is TGTGCCAGCACCCCGCAGGGGGACACTGAAGCTTTCTTT. It translates to CASTPQGDTEAFF.

This clonotype was detected only a few times. The rearrangement links TRBV2 to TRBJ1-1, with D possibly matching TRBD1 (5 bases). CDR1 and CDR2 (germline): SNHLY, FYNNEI. This CDR3 comprises 14 residues. The V end lost 8 bases, the J end lost 5 bases, and 18 bases lay between the germline ends. CDR3 amino acids: CASSTATMGTEAFF. The DNA for the CDR3 is TGTGCCAGCTCGACAGCCACCATGGGAACTGAAGCTTTCTTT.

The chain couples TRBV7-2 to TRBJ2-5, with D possibly TRBD2 on 6 matching bases. V shed 2 bases and J shed 2 bases, with 24 bases lying between them. Germline V CDR1 and CDR2: SGHTA, FQGNSA. This CDR3 region has 19 residues. This CDR3 reads CASSLYGVGGRGTQETQYF. The CDR3 bases are TGTGCCAGCAGCTTATATGGGGTGGGAGGCCGAGGGACTCAAGAGACCCAGTACTTC.

This clonotype was detected a few times. The chain couples TRBV7-9 to TRBJ2-7, with D perhaps TRBD2 (5 bases). V lost 1 base to trimming and J lost 5 bases, with 9 bases between them. Per the germline V gene, CDR1 is SEHNR and CDR2 is FQNEAQ (reference sequence). This CDR3 comprises 13 residues. This chain's CDR3 is CASSLGGINEQYV. The CDR3 coding sequence is TGTGCCAGCAGCTTAGGAGGGATCAACGAGCAGTACGTC.

The table lists this clonotype with a few counts. The rearrangement links TRBV4-3 to TRBJ2-7, with 8 nucleotides matching TRBD2. The CDR3 covers 16 residues. With 1 base clipped from V and 1 base from J, the junction kept 6 bases outside the gene matches. From germline, CDR1 is LGHNA and CDR2 YSLEER. The CDR3 spells CASSQGSSGSSYEQYF. CDR3 DNA sequence: TGCGCCAGCAGCCAAGGCTCTAGCGGGTCGTCCTACGAGCAGTACTTC.

V is TRBV7-2 and J is TRBJ2-3, with D possibly TRBD2 on 5 matching bases. CDR1 is SGHTA, CDR2 FQGNSA, per germline. The CDR3 is made up of 13 amino acids. The germline V and J ends were trimmed by 5 bases and 2 bases, with 8 bases remaining between them. This chain's CDR3 is CASSSLATDTQYF. CDR3 in DNA: TGTGCCAGCAGCAGTCTAGCCACAGATACGCAGTATTTT.